Below, 10 T cell receptor beta chains from the same sample are listed, as sequenced in a study of T cells in Graves' hyperthyroidism and ophthalmopathy. Using RNA transcripts as the source, TCR beta CDR3 regions were amplified. TCR CDR3 regions were first amplified by RT-PCR with HTBI primers. TCRdb used MiXCR to reprocess the multiplex PCR reads, holding one entry per CDR3 protein. The sample lists 450,000 to 700,000 distinct CDR3 sequences, just over 45% occurring once. Source material: peripheral blood or thyroid tissue (not recorded which). The source of these receptors is a woman aged 18-30 years with Graves' hyperthyroidism.

This clonotype was found many times. The chain is built from TRBV7-9 and TRBJ2-2, with 10 bases fitting TRBD2. The CDR3 extends over 17 amino acids. Looked up from germline, CDR1 is SEHNR and CDR2 is FQNEAQ (reference sequence). V dropped 0 bases and J dropped 5; count of bases not matched to a gene: 6. The CDR3 DNA follows: TGTGCCAGCAGCTTAGCGGGGACTAGCGTAACGACCGGGGAGCTGTTTTTT. Protein: CASSLAGTSVTTGELFF.

Turning to this clonotype: With a much larger clone just one base away, this may be a read error. The genes are TRBV5-6 and TRBJ2-7; 8 bases are shared with TRBD1. The CDR3 has 16 residues. V lost 2 bases to trimming and J lost 2 bases; unmatched junction nucleotides: 9. Germline assignment: CDR1 SGHDT and CDR2 YYEEEE. CDR3 nucleotides: TGTGCCAGCAGCTTTCTTACAGGGGGAGGAACCTACGAGCAGTACTTC. This sequence encodes CASSFLTGGGTYEQYF.

There are many counts of this clonotype. The chain uses TRBV5-4 and TRBJ2-6; 10 bases match TRBD2. CDR3 length equals 20 residues. Per germline, CDR1 SGHNT and CDR2 YYREEE (reference sequence). Losses at the gene ends were 0 bases for V and 2 bases for J; bases not matched to a gene: 11. CDR3 sequence reads: CASSLEGSGRALAGANVLTF. CDR3 DNA sequence: TGTGCCAGCAGCTTGGAAGGAAGCGGGAGGGCCCTAGCTGGGGCCAACGTCCTGACTTTC.

The chain carries TRBV5-1 and TRBJ1-5; 8 nucleotides line up with TRBD1. The CDR3 is made up of 16 amino acids. The ends lost 4 bases at V and 5 bases at J; junction bases unmatched: 11. Germline CDR1 SGHRS, CDR2 YFSETQ. The CDR3 nucleotides are TGCGCCAGCAGCCCACCCCGGACAGGGTGGGATCAGCCCCAGCATTTT. Amino acid sequence: CASSPPRTGWDQPQHF.

This clonotype appeared a single time. Sequence at one end of the junction differs from germline and may be a read error. The chain is built from TRBV18 and TRBJ1-1; TRBD1 is a possible D gene (5 bases). Germline V gives CDR1 KGHSH, CDR2 LQKENI. This CDR3 region has 14 residues. Here the CDR3 DNA reads TGTGCCAGCTCACCACAACGGCTAGGGACTGAAGCTTCCTTT. It codes for CASSPQRLGTEASF.

This clonotype was seen repeatedly, ten times or more. The chain joins TRBV7-9 to TRBJ2-7; possibly TRBD2 for D (5 bases). The V gene's germline CDR1 is SEHNR and CDR2 FQNEAQ (reference sequence). The CDR3 sequence is 16 residues long. V was trimmed by 0 bases and J by 1 base, leaving 13 bases between them. The CDR3 DNA is TGTGCCAGCAGCTTAGCGAGCCTAGCTCCATCCTACGAGCAGTACTTC. It encodes CASSLASLAPSYEQYF. Supplemented by reference TRBV7-9 and TRBJ2-7, the full variable domain reads DTGVSQNPRHKITKRGQNVTFRCDPISEHNRLYWYRQTLGQGPEFLTYFQNEAQLEKSRLLSDRFSAERPKGSFSTLEIQRTEQGDSAMYLCASSLASLAPSYEQYFGPGTRLTVT.

V and J are TRBV7-2 and TRBJ2-5; D may be TRBD2 (5 bases). CDR3 length: 15 amino acids. CDR1 is SGHTA and CDR2 is FQGNSA in the germline V gene. V dropped 0 bases and J dropped 7 bases, with 15 bases sitting between them. The CDR3 protein is CASSLAPWERGTQYF. The DNA of the CDR3 is TGTGCCAGCAGCTTAGCGCCCTGGGAGAGAGGGACCCAGTACTTC. The variable domain in full, with the rest retrieved from reference TRBV7-2 and TRBJ2-5, is GAGVSQSPSNKVTEKGKDVELRCDPISGHTALYWYRQSLGQGLEFLIYFQGNSAPDKSGLPSDRFSAERTGGSVSTLTIQRTQQEDSAVYLCASSLAPWERGTQYFGPGTRLLVL.

This chain links TRBV29-1 with TRBJ1-1, with TRBD1 as a possible D gene (6 bases). Germline CDR1 SQVTM, CDR2 ANQGSEA. The CDR3 runs 11 residues. Trimming left V 8 bases short and J 7 bases short, with 14 bases between. CDR3 sequence reads: CSLGQEFEAFF. CDR3 sequence (DNA): TGCAGCTTGGGACAAGAATTTGAAGCTTTCTTT.

V and J are TRBV29-1 and TRBJ1-2, with a weak D call TRBD1 (6 bases). The CDR3 totals 15 residues. The V end was cut by 0 bases, the J end by 6 bases, with 17 bases between. Germline CDR1 and CDR2: SQVTM and ANQGSEA. The CDR3, as DNA: TGCAGCGTTGAAGATCGGGACATCTGCAGGAATGGCTACACCTTC. Protein product: CSVEDRDICRNGYTF.

This clonotype appeared many times. V is TRBV24-1 and J is TRBJ2-5; 8 bases fit TRBD1. The CDR3 consists of 17 residues. Germline trimming cut 4 bases from V and 0 bases from J; bases unmatched to any gene: 9. Germline V CDR1 and CDR2: KGHDR, SFDVKD. CDR3 sequence (DNA): TGTGCCACCAGTGACTCCGGGACAGGACCGTACCAAGAGACCCAGTACTTC. This gives the protein CATSDSGTGPYQETQYF.